Sequencing of this T cell receptor (beta chain) was carried out in a study of regulatory T cells in long-lasting Graves disease. Comment on this clonotype: Antigen specificity is unknown. A single base is all that separates this from a far larger clone, so a read error is likely.

Both iRepertoire HTBI primers and Arm-PCR of CDR3 regions were used to build the TCR beta libraries. One entry per CDR3 protein, called by TCRdb with MiXCR from the multiplex PCR reads. The sample records a few hundred thousand distinct CDR3 sequences, around 15% being singletons. Study-level findings and limits: Under persistent disease, TRBV28, TRBJ1-2 and TRBJ2-5 were used preferentially. Newly diagnosed patients shared about 950 public clonotypes; persistent patients shared a few thousand.

Time point described: newly diagnosed GD, antithyroid drugs for less than 3 months. The TCR library was prepared using RNA isolated from PBMCs. Germline values: CDR1 LGHDT, CDR2 YNNKEL (reference sequence). The V and J ends lost 2 bases and 4 bases respectively, with 10 bases between them. This CDR3 region has 14 residues. This sample also appeared in a second study, on T cells in Graves' hyperthyroidism and ophthalmopathy. Turning to that study: Every diagnosis used clinical symptoms, serum thyroxine and TRAb, thyroid ultrasound and orbital computed tomography. Most expanded thyroid clonotypes above 0.001 also appeared in blood.

The J gene is TRBJ2-3, the V gene TRBV3-1; no clear D. The receptor's source is a woman under 30 with Graves disease. Sequences were derived from peripheral blood mononuclear cells (PBMCs), sampled at new diagnosis, from a patient treated with antithyroid drugs. CDR3 nucleotide sequence: TGTGCCAGCAGCCAAAAGTTTCGGGCAGATACGCAGTATTTT. Protein: CASSQKFRADTQYF.